The present TCR beta chain was sequenced within a study of quantifying T cell responses using KT2 cells. About the research overall: Reverse transcription used primers in the TCR alpha and beta constant regions. The T4 ligation step was estimated to exceed 8% efficiency under optimum conditions. A predetermined fluorescence threshold ended the second PCR, run as a qPCR.

About this clonotype itself: Antigen: not known.

A single-stranded UMI oligo with SP2 sequence was ligated to cDNA 3' ends. An equimolar mix of RC1.1 and RC1.2 primed the beta chain across TRBC1 and TRBC2. One entry per CDR3 protein, called by TCRdb with MiXCR from the UMI-ligation and nested PCR reads. There are about 50,000 distinct CDR3 sequences in the sample; more than 9% occur only once, and under 11% lies in the top ten. Known numbers of the T cell clone KT2 were added to PBMC. Findings of the study overall: Very high KT2 spike-in numbers caused saturation in KT2 sequence detection.

Germline V gene data show CDR1 as MGHRA and CDR2 as YSYEKL. This CDR3 is built from 14 residues. V gave up 4 bases and J gave up 3 bases, with 11 bases separating them. Sequenced sample: PBMCs spiked with cells of the T cell clone KT2. This TCR derives from a human donor. The V call is TRBV4-1, the J call TRBJ2-3; no clear D. Written as DNA, the CDR3 is TGCGCCAGCAGCCCCATTCTAGTAACAGATACGCAGTATTTT. It yields the protein CASSPILVTDTQYF.